These 27 T cell receptor beta chains share one sample of origin, sequenced in a study of low-dose radiotherapy and immunotherapy resistance in tumors. First-strand cDNA used TRAV- and TRBV-specific primers, covering alpha and beta chains. Amplification, which lasted around 20 PCR cycles, used a constant-region primer and V-primer adapter to amplify TCRs. TCRdb used MiXCR to reprocess the reads, holding one entry per CDR3 protein. The table shows more than 30,000 distinct CDR3 sequences, with approximately 54% occurring only once. Regarding time point: after trial treatment. Treatment here: LDRT plus nivolumab, ipilimumab, low-dose cyclophosphamide and aspirin (RACIN trial). The input for sequencing was PBMCs, taken after low-dose radiotherapy plus immunotherapy. The source is a male donor with gallbladder cancer.

This clonotype has a count of ten or more. The V gene is TRBV12-3 or TRBV12-4, the J gene TRBJ2-7, with 8 bases identical to TRBD1. The CDR3 spans 15 residues. J was trimmed by 0 bases and V by 7 bases; bases with no gene match: 8. DNA for the CDR3: TGTGCCAGCAAGGGGGACAGGACCCTCTCCTACGAGCAGTACTTC. Its protein product is CASKGDRTLSYEQYF.

In this sample, this clonotype turned up many times. The rearrangement uses TRBV6-8 and TRBJ2-7; 8 bases line up with TRBD2. V lost 7 bases, J lost 6 bases, and 5 bases stayed unmatched. Germline V gene sequence: CDR1 MNHGY, CDR2 SAAAGT. This CDR3 contains 12 residues. The DNA for the CDR3 is TGTGCCAGCACCTCAGCGGGAGCCGAGCAGTACTTC. This gives the protein CASTSAGAEQYF.

A remark on this clonotype: This likely stems from a read error, as it lies one base from a far larger clone. The chain joins TRBV7-2 to TRBJ2-1, with D tentatively TRBD1 (5 bases). V lost 5 bases and J 13 bases, leaving 18 bases between the germline ends. CDR3 length: 13 residues. CDR1 SGHTA and CDR2 FQGNSA come from the germline V gene. The CDR3 here is CASSLGPKETQFF. The CDR3 coding sequence is TGTGCCAGCAGCCTGGGGCCGAAAGAGACCCAGTTCTTC.

This sequence joins TRBV9 and TRBJ2-1; D may be TRBD1 (6 bases). The CDR3 is 17 residues long. CDR1 is SGDLS, CDR2 YYNGEE, per germline. Trimming took off 3 bases at V and 0 bases at J, with 16 bases between the two ends. The CDR3 sequence is CASSGRPQGTSYNEQFF. Written as DNA, the CDR3 is TGTGCCAGCAGCGGACGACCACAGGGAACCTCCTACAATGAGCAGTTCTTC.

This chain joins TRBV11-2 and TRBJ2-5, with 12 bases lining up with TRBD2. The CDR3 length is 17 residues. The J segment lost 0 bases and the V segment lost 4 bases, leaving 6 bases of the junction unmatched. In germline, CDR1 is SGHAT, CDR2 FQNNGV. The CDR3 reads CASSYLAGGKYQETQYF. The CDR3 DNA is TGTGCCAGCAGCTATCTAGCGGGGGGGAAGTACCAAGAGACCCAGTACTTC.

Comment on this clonotype: A far larger clone is just one base off, so this is likely a read error. This sequence joins TRBV6-2 or TRBV6-3 and TRBJ2-5, with D unclear. The germline V gene has CDR1 MNHEY and CDR2 SVGEGT. The CDR3 sequence is 13 residues long. V was pared by 5 bases and J by 2 bases, with 9 bases between. This chain's CDR3 is CASSEPRQETQYF. The CDR3 DNA reads TGTGCCAGCAGTGAGCCCAGGCAAGAGACCCAGTACTTC.

This clonotype was observed at least ten times. The CDR3 DNA reads TGTGCCAGCAGCTTAGCGCTGATCGGCAGTTCGGATACGCAGTATTTT. It yields the protein CASSLALIGSSDTQYF. V gene TRBV7-8 combines with J gene TRBJ2-3; D unresolved. The CDR3 sequence is 16 residues long. The germline V gene encodes CDR1 SGHVS and CDR2 FQNEAQ. Trimming removed 0 bases at V and 6 bases at J, with 16 bases between. The whole variable domain, remainder taken from reference TRBV7-8 and TRBJ2-3, is GAGVSQSPRYKVAKRGQDVALRCDPISGHVSLFWYQQALGQGPEFLTYFQNEAQLDKSGLPSDRFFAERPEGSVSTLKIQRTQQEDSAVYLCASSLALIGSSDTQYFGPGTRLTVL.

Only one count was recorded for this clonotype. This chain links TRBV5-6 with TRBJ1-4; the match to TRBD1 covers 11 bases. The J segment lost 6 bases and the V segment lost 0 bases, leaving 7 bases of the junction unmatched. This CDR3 has 17 residues. The germline gives CDR1 SGHDT, CDR2 YYEEEE. The CDR3 nucleotides read TGTGCCAGCAGCTTGGGGACAGGGGGCTTTCAACATGAAAAACTGTTTTTT. Protein: CASSLGTGGFQHEKLFF.

The chain uses TRBV4-2 and TRBJ2-7; 9 bases fit TRBD1. There are 16 residues in the CDR3. The trim removed 3 bases at V and 2 bases at J, leaving 8 bases unmatched. Germline V gives CDR1 LGHNA, CDR2 YNFKEQ. The DNA of the CDR3 is TGTGCCAGCAGCCATCCCGCCGGGACAGGGACCTACGAGCAGTACTTC. Protein sequence: CASSHPAGTGTYEQYF.

The rearrangement joins TRBV12-3 or TRBV12-4 to TRBJ2-3; tentative D call: TRBD2 (5 bases). V was trimmed by 3 bases and J by 4 bases, leaving 11 bases between them. The CDR3 is 14 amino acids. This CDR3 reads CASSLSSRADTQYF. CDR3 coding DNA: TGTGCCAGCAGTTTGAGCTCGCGGGCAGATACGCAGTATTTT.

This clonotype ranks as medium-sized. This sequence joins TRBV5-4 and TRBJ2-3; 8 bases agree with TRBD2. Germline V gives CDR1 SGHNT, CDR2 YYREEE (reference sequence). V was clipped by 4 bases and J by 3 bases; unmatched bases: 10. The CDR3 covers 16 residues. The CDR3 reads CASSPEAGGGTDTQYF. The CDR3 DNA is TGTGCCAGCAGCCCGGAGGCGGGAGGAGGGACAGATACGCAGTATTTT. The full variable domain, its missing parts supplied by reference TRBV5-4 and TRBJ2-3, is ETGVTQSPTHLIKTRGQQVTLRCSSQSGHNTVSWYQQALGQGPQFIFQYYREEENGRGNFPPRFSGLQFPNYSSELNVNALELDDSALYLCASSPEAGGGTDTQYFGPGTRLTVL.

CDR3 nucleotides: TGTGCCAGTAGTATAGTCTATAGCAATCAGCCCCAGCATTTT. Translating it yields CASSIVYSNQPQHF. V and J are TRBV19 and TRBJ1-5; D gene unclear. The germline V gene encodes CDR1 LNHDA and CDR2 SQIVND (reference sequence). Trimming removed 1 base from V and 0 bases from J, with 4 bases in between. The length of the CDR3 is 14 residues.

This chain connects TRBV6-2 or TRBV6-3 to TRBJ1-3; D gene uncertain. Germline lookup yields CDR1 MNHEY and CDR2 SVGEGT. The CDR3 extends over 16 amino acids. Trimming removed 0 bases at V and 0 bases at J, with 9 bases between. CDR3 residues: CASSYSVPDSGNTIYF. The DNA for the CDR3 is TGTGCCAGCAGTTACTCCGTCCCGGACTCTGGAAACACCATATATTTT.

CDR3 region: CSAGGTGLAFF. In nucleotides, the CDR3 is TGCAGTGCTGGAGGGACAGGGCTAGCTTTCTTT. V is TRBV20-1 and J is TRBJ1-1; the match to TRBD1 covers 9 bases. The length of the CDR3 is 11 residues. Germline V gene sequence: CDR1 DFQATT, CDR2 SNEGSKA (reference sequence). The J segment lost 10 bases and the V segment lost 5 bases, leaving 5 bases of the junction unmatched.

This clonotype has at least ten counts. The chain has TRBV29-1 and TRBJ2-1; TRBD1 is a possible D gene (5 bases). Germline CDR1 is SQVTM and CDR2 is ANQGSEA. V was cut by 1 base and J by 7 bases, with 11 bases left in between. The CDR3 is 13 amino acids. The DNA for the CDR3 is TGCAGCGTTGAAGGAGACAGTCAAAATGAGCAGTTCTTC. Amino acid sequence: CSVEGDSQNEQFF.

V is TRBV20-1 and J is TRBJ1-3, with 8 bases matching TRBD1. Looked up from germline, CDR1 is DFQATT and CDR2 is SNEGSKA (reference sequence). The CDR3 spans 15 residues. Trimming took 5 bases from V and 1 from J; bases not matched to a gene: 7. The CDR3 is CSAGTGDRSGNTIYF. In DNA form, the CDR3 reads TGCAGTGCTGGAACAGGGGACAGGTCTGGAAACACCATATATTTT.

The chain joins TRBV7-2 to TRBJ2-1, with D perhaps matching TRBD1 (5 bases). V was shortened by 0 bases and J by 4 bases, with 10 bases between the two germline ends. This CDR3 has 15 amino acids. Germline loops: CDR1 SGHTA, CDR2 FQGNSA. CDR3 sequence (DNA): TGTGCCAGCAGCTTAGCCAGGGTAGGGTACAATGAGCAGTTCTTC. It specifies CASSLARVGYNEQFF.

This clonotype was detected only a few times. Because the CDR3's place on the DNA is in doubt, the DNA is left out and the CDR3 is given as listed by TCRdb. The chain uses TRBV28 and TRBJ2-2; no check of the table's D call, TRBD1, against the DNA was made. CDR1 is MDHEN and CDR2 is SYDVKM in the germline V gene. The CDR3 contains 23 residues when both ends are counted. CDR3 sequence reads: CASSSPGGAPTGELFFFFFFFFF.

This clonotype was counted many times. V gene TRBV19 combines with J gene TRBJ1-5; D may be TRBD1 (5 bases). Germline CDR1 is LNHDA and CDR2 is SQIVND (reference sequence). The length of the CDR3 is 12 residues. Trimming left V 8 bases short and J 6 bases short, with 11 bases between. Here the CDR3 reads CASSGIGQPQHF. The CDR3 DNA reads as TGTGCCAGTTCAGGGATCGGTCAGCCCCAGCATTTT. Full variable domain (outside the CDR3, taken from reference TRBV19 and TRBJ1-5): DGGITQSPKYLFRKEGQNVTLSCEQNLNHDAMYWYRQDPGQGLRLIYYSQIVNDFQKGDIAEGYSVSREKKESFPLTVTSAQKNPTAFYLCASSGIGQPQHFGDGTRLSIL.

By sample share, this clonotype is medium-sized. This chain joins TRBV28 and TRBJ2-3; maybe TRBD2 (5 bases). Germline V gives CDR1 MDHEN, CDR2 SYDVKM. CDR3 length: 14 amino acids. V shed 3 bases and J shed 1 base, with 8 bases lying between them. The CDR3 region is CASSFERGTDTQYF. As DNA, the CDR3 is TGTGCCAGCAGTTTTGAGAGGGGCACAGATACGCAGTATTTT.

This clonotype was counted at least ten times. The J gene is TRBJ2-1, the V gene TRBV20-1, with a weak D call TRBD2 (5 bases). Germline V gene sequence: CDR1 DFQATT, CDR2 SNEGSKA (reference sequence). CDR3 length: 15 amino acids. Trimming took off 6 bases at V and 9 bases at J, with 24 bases between the two ends. The CDR3 protein is CSASPLQRPAPEQFF. CDR3 coding DNA: TGCAGTGCCTCCCCCCTTCAGCGGCCGGCCCCTGAGCAGTTCTTC.

This sequence joins TRBV5-8 and TRBJ2-1; either TRBD1 or TRBD2 may fit D (6 bases each). CDR1 is SGHTS and CDR2 is YDEGEE in the germline V gene. Trimming left V 4 bases short and J 7 bases short, with 12 bases between. This CDR3 spans 13 amino acids. The DNA for the CDR3 is TGTGCCAGCAGCCAAGGGGGGAAAAATGAGCAGTTCTTC. Translating it yields CASSQGGKNEQFF.

The CDR3 sequence: CSAALARSYNEQFF. CDR3 nucleotide sequence: TGCAGTGCTGCATTAGCTAGGTCCTACAATGAGCAGTTCTTC. This chain joins TRBV20-1 and TRBJ2-1, with unresolved D. Germline-derived CDR1 and CDR2 are DFQATT and SNEGSKA (reference sequence). Deletions cut 5 bases from V and 1 base from J, with 12 bases between. This CDR3 has 14 residues.

The rearrangement joins TRBV3-1 to TRBJ1-3, with 8 bases aligning to TRBD1. The CDR3 consists of 16 residues. Trimming took 4 bases from V and 1 from J; bases not matched to a gene: 6. In germline, CDR1 is LGHDT, CDR2 YNNKEL (reference sequence). The CDR3 region is CASSPLTGGSGNTIYF. The DNA for the CDR3 is TGTGCCAGCAGCCCCCTAACAGGGGGGTCTGGAAACACCATATATTTT.

This clonotype is medium-sized (0.01 to 0.1%) in the sample. The chain combines TRBV5-1 with TRBJ2-7; D is possibly TRBD1 (5 bases). With 4 bases removed from V and 1 base from J, the gap between germline ends came to 12 bases. This CDR3 is built from 14 residues. In germline, CDR1 is SGHRS, CDR2 YFSETQ. The CDR3 DNA reads TGCGCCAGCAGCCAACTGCAGGGATCCTACGAGCAGTACTTC. Amino acid sequence: CASSQLQGSYEQYF.

V usage is TRBV9 and J usage is TRBJ1-2; TRBD1 matches at 7 bases. Germline CDR1 is SGDLS and CDR2 is YYNGEE. The CDR3 contains 14 residues. The V gene end was trimmed by 1 base and the J gene end by 4 bases; junction bases not matched to a gene: 4. The CDR3 region has the DNA TGTGCCAGCAGCGTATACGCAGGGGGCTATGGCTACACCTTC. Its protein product is CASSVYAGGYGYTF.

In the case of this clonotype: One base separates it from a far larger clone, so it is likely a read error. The rearrangement joins TRBV7-7 to TRBJ2-7; TRBD2 matches 11 bases. Germline assignment: CDR1 SSHAT and CDR2 FNYEAQ (reference sequence). V lost 5 bases and J lost 0; bases outside the gene matches: 9. CDR3 length: 17 residues. CDR3 sequence: CASSHTSGGLSSYEQYF. CDR3 DNA: TGTGCCAGCAGCCACACTAGCGGGGGTCTGAGCTCCTACGAGCAGTACTTC.